This record concerns one T cell receptor (beta chain) sequence. Antigen unknown. Vbeta (60) and Jbeta (13) primers were used in the PCR. Profiling relied on immunoSEQ multiplex PCR, and the TCRdb table lists in-frame clones only, not all of them. In the table there are 100,000 to 150,000 clones, over 70% of which are singletons. The data originate from a study of cytomegalovirus exposure and HLA in healthy donors. Study-wide results and limits: Sequencing likely produced, as an artifact, a cluster of highly shared sequence variants.

All the people who gave samples were healthy bone marrow donors. Sequences were obtained from PBMCs. The TCR sequence derives from a woman between 18 and 30 years old in good health and CMV-seronegative.

CDR3 amino acids: CASSLQGAGYGYTF. In nucleotides, the CDR3 is TGCGCCAGCAGCCTACAGGGGGCCGGATATGGCTACACCTTC. The chain has TRBV5-1 and TRBJ1-2, with 9 bases aligning to TRBD1. This CDR3 contains 14 residues. Germline-derived CDR1 and CDR2 are SGHRS and YFSETQ. The V and J ends lost 4 bases and 5 bases, in that order; junction bases with no gene match: 6.